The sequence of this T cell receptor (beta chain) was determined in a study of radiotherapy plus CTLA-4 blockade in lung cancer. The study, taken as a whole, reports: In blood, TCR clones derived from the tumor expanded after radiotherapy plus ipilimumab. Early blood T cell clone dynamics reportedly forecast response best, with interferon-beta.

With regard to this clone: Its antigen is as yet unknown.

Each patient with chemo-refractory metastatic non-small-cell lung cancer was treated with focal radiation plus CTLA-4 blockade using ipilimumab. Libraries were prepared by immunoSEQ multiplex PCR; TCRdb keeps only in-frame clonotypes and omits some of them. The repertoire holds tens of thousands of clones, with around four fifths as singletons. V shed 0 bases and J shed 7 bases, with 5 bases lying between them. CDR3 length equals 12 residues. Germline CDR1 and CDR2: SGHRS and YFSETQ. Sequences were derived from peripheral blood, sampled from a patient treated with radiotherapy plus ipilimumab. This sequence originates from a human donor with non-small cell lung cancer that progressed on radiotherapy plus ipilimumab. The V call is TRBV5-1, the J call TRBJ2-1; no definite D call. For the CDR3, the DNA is TGCGCCAGCAGCTTGGACCAGAATGAGCAGTTCTTC. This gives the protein CASSLDQNEQFF.